These 19 T cell receptor beta chains share one sample of origin, sequenced in a study of T cell responses to AZD1222 COVID-19 vaccine. Sequencing was performed with immunoSEQ multiplex PCR; in TCRdb, only in-frame clones are kept and a portion is missing. The table has some 110,000 clones, around 92% seen once. Sequenced here: peripheral blood, sampled on day 0 of AZD1222 vaccination. These TCRs come from an adult in good health.

V and J are TRBV10-3 and TRBJ2-5, with a weak D call TRBD2 (6 bases). The CDR3 is 15 residues long. Trimming removed 6 bases from V and 5 bases from J, with 19 bases in between. Germline-derived CDR1 and CDR2 are ENHRY and SYGVKD. The CDR3 DNA follows: TGTGCCATCAGGGGTCCGCAGGGTCGGGGGGAGACCCAGTACTTC. Protein sequence: CAIRGPQGRGETQYF.

This chain connects TRBV4-1 to TRBJ2-1, with D perhaps assigned TRBD1 or TRBD2 (5 bases each). The CDR3 contains 16 residues. Germline CDR1 and CDR2: MGHRA and YSYEKL. Trimming took 0 bases from V and 5 from J, leaving 14 bases between them. The CDR3: CASSQERAGTDNEQFF. CDR3 DNA: TGCGCCAGCAGCCAAGAAAGGGCAGGGACGGACAATGAGCAGTTCTTC.

The rearrangement uses TRBV19 and TRBJ2-7; D may be TRBD2 (5 bases). V was trimmed by 5 bases and J by 3 bases, leaving 17 bases between them. There are 15 residues in the CDR3. CDR1 is LNHDA and CDR2 is SQIVND in the germline V gene (reference sequence). The CDR3 region has the DNA TGTGCCAGTAGTCCCGCGGACTCCTTAAGCTACGAGCAGTACTTC. Translated, it gives CASSPADSLSYEQYF.

The table lists this clone with a count of one. V gene TRBV2 combines with J gene TRBJ1-3; D is unresolved. The CDR3 has 14 residues. Between the trimmed V and J ends, which lost 5 bases and 0 bases, there was a span of 8 bases. Germline CDR1 is SNHLY and CDR2 is FYNNEI. CDR3 coding DNA: TGTGCCAGCAGTAAAGAGGGCTCTGGAAACACCATATATTTT. It is translated as CASSKEGSGNTIYF.

The sample holds one count of this clone. V gene TRBV5-1 combines with J gene TRBJ2-3, with 7 bases aligning to TRBD1. Germline values: CDR1 SGHRS, CDR2 YFSETQ. Unmatched junction bases numbered 3, after V lost 4 bases and J lost 1 base. The CDR3 sequence is 14 residues long. The CDR3 region is CASSHGQGTDTQYF. The CDR3 DNA is TGCGCCAGCAGCCATGGACAGGGCACAGATACGCAGTATTTT.

The chain recombines TRBV5-4 with TRBJ2-5; D is perhaps TRBD2 (7 bases). Germline V gene data show CDR1 as SGHNT and CDR2 as YYREEE (reference sequence). V gave up 0 bases and J gave up 5 bases, with 17 bases separating them. This CDR3 spans 16 amino acids. This CDR3 reads CASSLDLGGGGETQYF. CDR3 DNA: TGTGCCAGCAGCTTGGATTTGGGAGGGGGAGGGGAGACCCAGTACTTC.

The chain carries TRBV7-8 and TRBJ1-6; D is ambiguous. The CDR3 sequence is 15 residues long. Germline CDR1 and CDR2: SGHVS and FQNEAQ. V was trimmed by 4 bases and J by 10 bases, leaving 17 bases between them. This chain's CDR3 is CASSSWESLGSPLHF. The CDR3 coding sequence is TGTGCCAGCAGCTCCTGGGAGTCCCTCGGGTCACCCCTCCACTTT.

The chain combines TRBV6-1 with TRBJ1-4; TRBD1 agrees at 10 bases. The CDR3 runs 15 residues. Per germline, CDR1 MNHNS and CDR2 SASEGT. V lost 1 base and J lost 5; bases outside the gene matches: 1. This CDR3 is CASSEGQGANEKLFF. The CDR3 coding sequence is TGTGCCAGCAGTGAAGGACAGGGGGCAAATGAAAAACTGTTTTTT.

The V and J genes are TRBV18 and TRBJ2-3, with D uncertain. Germline V lookup: CDR1 KGHSH, CDR2 LQKENI. This CDR3 is built from 14 residues. V lost 6 bases, J lost 0 bases, and 10 bases lay in between. CDR3 sequence (DNA): TGTGCCAGCTCGCGGTCTTATAGCACAGATACGCAGTATTTT. Its protein is CASSRSYSTDTQYF.

This chain joins TRBV30 and TRBJ1-3, with 7 nucleotides matching TRBD1. The CDR3 contains 14 residues. V was pared by 3 bases and J by 0 bases, with 2 bases of the junction left unmatched. Germline loops: CDR1 GTSNPN, CDR2 SVGIG (reference sequence). This chain's CDR3 is CAWRTGSSGNTIYF. CDR3 nucleotide sequence: TGTGCCTGGAGGACAGGGAGCTCTGGAAACACCATATATTTT. Looking up the rest from reference TRBV30 and TRBJ1-3 gives the full variable domain: SQTIHQWPATLVQPVGSPLSLECTVEGTSNPNLYWYRQAAGRGLQLLFYSVGIGQISSEVPQNLSASRPQDRQFILSSKKLLLSDSGFYLCAWRTGSSGNTIYFGEGSWLTVV.

This clone turned up a few times. The rearrangement uses TRBV7-2 and TRBJ2-7; TRBD2 aligns across 9 bases. This CDR3 has 16 amino acids. Trimming took 3 bases from V and 7 from J; bases not matched to a gene: 13. CDR1 and CDR2 from the germline V gene are SGHTA and FQGNSA. The CDR3 DNA reads as TGTGCCAGCAGCTTTATAGGCGGGGGGGCCGGTTCAGAGCAGTACTTC. This translates into CASSFIGGGAGSEQYF. The full variable domain, rest sourced from reference TRBV7-2 and TRBJ2-7, is GAGVSQSPSNKVTEKGKDVELRCDPISGHTALYWYRQSLGQGLEFLIYFQGNSAPDKSGLPSDRFSAERTGGSVSTLTIQRTQQEDSAVYLCASSFIGGGAGSEQYFGPGTRLTVT.

This chain uses TRBV4-1 with TRBJ2-1; D is perhaps TRBD2 (7 bases). Germline V gives CDR1 MGHRA, CDR2 YSYEKL. The CDR3 runs 13 residues. With 7 bases removed from V and 5 bases from J, the gap between germline ends came to 12 bases. CDR3 protein: CASIGGPHNEQFF. DNA of the CDR3: TGCGCCAGCATCGGGGGGCCCCACAATGAGCAGTTCTTC.

The chain uses TRBV30 and TRBJ1-3; 8 nucleotides agree with TRBD1. The trim removed 8 bases at V and 2 bases at J, leaving 5 bases unmatched. The CDR3 contains 13 residues. The germline gives CDR1 GTSNPN, CDR2 SVGIG (reference sequence). As DNA, the CDR3 is TGTGCCAGCTCGGACAGGGCTGGAAACACCATATATTTT. Its protein is CASSDRAGNTIYF.

The rearrangement links TRBV5-6 to TRBJ2-2; perhaps TRBD2 as D (5 bases). The length of the CDR3 is 14 residues. Germline V gives CDR1 SGHDT, CDR2 YYEEEE. The germline V and J ends were trimmed by 10 bases and 1 base, with 14 bases remaining between them. In nucleotides, the CDR3 is TGTGCCTCAGCGGAAGCGGAGAACACCGGGGAGCTGTTTTTT. Translating it yields CASAEAENTGELFF.

The chain employs TRBV28 and TRBJ2-3; 11 bases fit TRBD1. Germline V lookup: CDR1 MDHEN, CDR2 SYDVKM. The CDR3 is 13 residues long. V lost 11 bases and J lost 6; bases outside the gene matches: 7. The CDR3 nucleotides read TGTGCCTGGACAGGGGGCGCGTCCGATACGCAGTATTTT. Protein: CAWTGGASDTQYF.

The sample holds a few counts of this clone. The V gene is TRBV2, the J gene TRBJ2-3; tentative D call: TRBD2 (6 bases). This CDR3 spans 15 amino acids. Germline V gene lookup returns CDR1 SNHLY and CDR2 FYNNEI. The V end was cut by 2 bases, the J end by 6 bases, with 15 bases between. CDR3 loop: CASSERRAAGDTQYF. CDR3 DNA: TGTGCCAGCAGTGAACGGCGGGCCGCGGGGGATACGCAGTATTTT.

The table lists this clone with a few counts. CDR3 in amino acids: CASSSGEYEAFF. For the CDR3, the DNA is TGTGCCAGCAGCTCAGGGGAGTATGAAGCTTTCTTT. The J gene is TRBJ1-1, the V gene TRBV5-7; D perhaps matches TRBD1 (6 bases). TRBV5-7 has ORF status, its function being uncertain. The length of the CDR3 is 12 residues. Trimming pared 3 bases from V and 7 bases from J, leaving 10 bases between.

The chain carries TRBV28 and TRBJ1-6; 7 bases are a match to TRBD1. The V segment lost 1 base and the J segment 14 bases; nucleotides outside the gene matches: 2. Per germline, CDR1 MDHEN and CDR2 SYDVKM. This CDR3 comprises 12 residues. The CDR3 DNA follows: TGTGCCAGCAGTTTATTACAGGGGTCCCTCCACTTT. This codes for CASSLLQGSLHF.

The genes are TRBV3-1 (or the pseudogene TRBV3-2) and TRBJ1-1; D ambiguous. CDR3 length: 12 residues. From germline, CDR1 is LGHDT and CDR2 YNNKEL (reference sequence). V lost 8 bases, J lost 7 bases, and 14 bases lay in between. CDR3 loop: CASRGPGSEAFF. CDR3 nucleotides: TGTGCCAGCCGCGGCCCGGGTAGTGAAGCTTTCTTT.